This T cell receptor beta chain is drawn from a study of beta chain features in type 1 diabetes. Broader study findings: Shorter TCRB CDR3s, moderately but significantly so, were found in Type 1 diabetes patients in all four CD4+ subsets. Among patients, naive, central memory and Treg TCRB repertoires appeared more similar than among healthy donors.

TCRB transcripts that were expressed got sequenced, as all of the isolated RNA had been reverse transcribed. Produced via immunoSEQ multiplex PCR; TCRdb's table is partial and in-frame only. Seen here are some 330,000 clones, around an eighth observed once, and the top ten hold 0.01%. Of note for this clone: Its matching antigen is unknown.

The CDR3 loop spans 14 amino acids. Germline loops: CDR1 MDHEN, CDR2 SYDVKM. The J segment lost 7 bases and the V segment lost 2 bases, leaving 7 bases of the junction unmatched. Sequenced: naive CD4+ T cells from blood. The TCR originated in a woman younger than 30 with type 1 diabetes. This chain connects TRBV28 to TRBJ2-7; the match to TRBD1 covers 8 bases. CDR3 in DNA: TGTGCCAGCAGTTTAGTGGCAGGGGGCGGTGAGCAGTACTTC. It is translated as CASSLVAGGGEQYF.